This TCR beta chain stems from a study of blood T cell repertoires in COVID-19. Profiling relied on immunoSEQ multiplex PCR, and the TCRdb table lists in-frame clones only, not all of them. The sample gives approximately 290,000 clones, around 87% of which show up once; around 2.1% is in the top ten. The sample was peripheral blood. The receptor was isolated from a man younger than 35 with active or convalescent COVID-19.

The CDR3 region has the DNA TGTGCCAGCAGTTACCTGACAGATAATCAGCCCCAGCATTTT. Its protein is CASSYLTDNQPQHF. V and J are TRBV6-2 or TRBV6-3 and TRBJ1-5, with a weak D call TRBD1 (5 bases). The CDR3 consists of 14 residues. The germline V and J ends were trimmed by 2 bases and 4 bases, with 9 bases remaining between them. Per the germline V gene, CDR1 is MNHEY and CDR2 is SVGEGT.